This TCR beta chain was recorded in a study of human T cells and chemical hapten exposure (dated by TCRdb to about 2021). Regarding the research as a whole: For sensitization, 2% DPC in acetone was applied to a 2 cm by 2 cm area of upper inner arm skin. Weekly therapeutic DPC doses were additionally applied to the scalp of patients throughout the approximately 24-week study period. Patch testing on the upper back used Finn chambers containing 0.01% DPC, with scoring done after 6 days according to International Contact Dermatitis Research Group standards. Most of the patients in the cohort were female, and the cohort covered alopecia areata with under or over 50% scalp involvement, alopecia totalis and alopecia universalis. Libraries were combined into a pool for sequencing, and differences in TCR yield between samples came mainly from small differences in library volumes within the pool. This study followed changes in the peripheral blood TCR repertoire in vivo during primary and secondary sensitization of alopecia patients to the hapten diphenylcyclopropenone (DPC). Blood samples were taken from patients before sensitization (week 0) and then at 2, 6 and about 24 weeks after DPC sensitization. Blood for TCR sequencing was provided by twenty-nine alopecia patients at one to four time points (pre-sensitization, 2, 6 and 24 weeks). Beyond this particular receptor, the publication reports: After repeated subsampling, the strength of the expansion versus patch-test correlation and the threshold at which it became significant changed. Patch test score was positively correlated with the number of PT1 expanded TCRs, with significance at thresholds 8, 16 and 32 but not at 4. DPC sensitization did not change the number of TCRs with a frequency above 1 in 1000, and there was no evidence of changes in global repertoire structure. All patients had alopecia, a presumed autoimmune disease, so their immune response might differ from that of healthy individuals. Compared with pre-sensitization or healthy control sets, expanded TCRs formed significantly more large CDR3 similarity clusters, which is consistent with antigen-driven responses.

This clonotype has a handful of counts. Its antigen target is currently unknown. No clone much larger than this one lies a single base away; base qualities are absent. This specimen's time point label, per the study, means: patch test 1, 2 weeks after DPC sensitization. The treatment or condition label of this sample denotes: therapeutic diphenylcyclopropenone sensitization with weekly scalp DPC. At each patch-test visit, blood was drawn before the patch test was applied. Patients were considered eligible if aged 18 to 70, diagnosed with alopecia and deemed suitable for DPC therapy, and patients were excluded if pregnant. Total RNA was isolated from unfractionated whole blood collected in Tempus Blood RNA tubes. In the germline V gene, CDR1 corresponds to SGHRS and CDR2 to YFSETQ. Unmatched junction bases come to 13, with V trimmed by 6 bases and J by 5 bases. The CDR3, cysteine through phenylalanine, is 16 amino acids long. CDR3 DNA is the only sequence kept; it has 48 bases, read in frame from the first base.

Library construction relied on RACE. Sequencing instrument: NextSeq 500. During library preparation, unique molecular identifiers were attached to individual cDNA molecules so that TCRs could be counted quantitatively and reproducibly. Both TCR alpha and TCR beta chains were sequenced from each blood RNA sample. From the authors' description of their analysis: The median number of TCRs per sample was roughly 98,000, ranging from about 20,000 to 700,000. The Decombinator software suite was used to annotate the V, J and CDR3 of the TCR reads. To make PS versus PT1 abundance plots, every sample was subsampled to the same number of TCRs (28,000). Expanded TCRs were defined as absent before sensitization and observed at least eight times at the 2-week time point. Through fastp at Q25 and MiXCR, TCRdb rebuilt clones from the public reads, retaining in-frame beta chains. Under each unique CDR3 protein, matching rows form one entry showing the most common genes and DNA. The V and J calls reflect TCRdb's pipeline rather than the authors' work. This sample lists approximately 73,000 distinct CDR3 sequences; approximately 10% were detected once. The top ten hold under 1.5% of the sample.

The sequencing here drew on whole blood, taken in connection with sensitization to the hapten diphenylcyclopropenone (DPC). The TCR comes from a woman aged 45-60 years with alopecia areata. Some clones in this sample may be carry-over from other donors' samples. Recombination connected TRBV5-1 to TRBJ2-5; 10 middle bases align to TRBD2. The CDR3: CASTPGLAHLLETQYF. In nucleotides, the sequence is TGCGCCAGCACCCCGGGACTAGCGCACCTCCTGGAGACCCAGTACTTC.